What follows describes a single T cell receptor (beta chain). This table comes from immunoSEQ multiplex PCR, and its TCRdb copy is limited to in-frame clones, with some not included. The sample contains over 30,000 clones, approximately 82% of which appear only once. This record belongs to a study of OX40 agonist ivuxolimab in advanced cancers. Exclusion of a patient followed from autoimmune disease history or systemic immunosuppression. This CDR3 spans 16 amino acids. CDR1 and CDR2 (germline): MNHEY, SVGAGI. The V gene lost 0 bases and the J gene lost 0 bases, with 9 bases spanning the gap. The clonotype was recovered from an adult with an advanced solid tumor such as melanoma, head and neck, liver or kidney cancer. The sample here was CD4+ or CD8+ T cells sorted from blood, taken in a trial of the OX40 agonist ivuxolimab. This chain links TRBV6-5 with TRBJ1-3; D may be TRBD1 (5 bases). CDR3 residues: CASSYSPGSSGNTIYF. CDR3 nucleotide sequence: TGTGCCAGCAGTTACTCGCCAGGGTCCTCTGGAAACACCATATATTTT.